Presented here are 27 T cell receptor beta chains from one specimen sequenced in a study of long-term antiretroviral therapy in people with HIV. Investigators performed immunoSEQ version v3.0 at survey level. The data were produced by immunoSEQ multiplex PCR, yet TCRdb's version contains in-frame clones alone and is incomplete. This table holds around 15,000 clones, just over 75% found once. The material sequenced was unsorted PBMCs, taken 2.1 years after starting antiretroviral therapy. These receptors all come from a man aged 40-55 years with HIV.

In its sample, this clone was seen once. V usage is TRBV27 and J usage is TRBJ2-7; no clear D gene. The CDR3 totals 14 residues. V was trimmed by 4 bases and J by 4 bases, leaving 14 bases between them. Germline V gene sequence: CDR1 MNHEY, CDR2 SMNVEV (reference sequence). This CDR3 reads CASSSSHVSYEQYF. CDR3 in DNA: TGTGCCAGCAGTTCGTCCCATGTCTCTTACGAGCAGTACTTC.

CDR3 in DNA: TGTGCCAGCGTTTACAGGTCATATAGCAATCAGCCCCAGCATTTT. It yields the protein CASVYRSYSNQPQHF. This sequence joins TRBV6-1 and TRBJ1-5, with a possible D match to TRBD1 (5 bases). The germline CDR1 and CDR2 sequences are MNHNS and SASEGT. Trimming cost V 8 bases and J 0 bases, with 14 bases left between them. The CDR3 is 15 amino acids.

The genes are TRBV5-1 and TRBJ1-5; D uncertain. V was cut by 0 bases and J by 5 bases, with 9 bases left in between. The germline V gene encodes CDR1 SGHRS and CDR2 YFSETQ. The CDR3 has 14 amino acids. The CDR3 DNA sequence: TGCGCCAGCAGCTTGGTTCCAGTAGATCAGCCCCAGCATTTT. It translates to CASSLVPVDQPQHF.

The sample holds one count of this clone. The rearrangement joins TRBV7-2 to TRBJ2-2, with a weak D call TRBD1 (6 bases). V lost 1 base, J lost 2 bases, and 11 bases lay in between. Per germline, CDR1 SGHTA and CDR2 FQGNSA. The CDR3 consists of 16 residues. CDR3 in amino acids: CASSLGGLTNTGELFF. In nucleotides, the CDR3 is TGTGCCAGCAGCTTAGGGGGGCTAACTAACACCGGGGAGCTGTTTTTT.

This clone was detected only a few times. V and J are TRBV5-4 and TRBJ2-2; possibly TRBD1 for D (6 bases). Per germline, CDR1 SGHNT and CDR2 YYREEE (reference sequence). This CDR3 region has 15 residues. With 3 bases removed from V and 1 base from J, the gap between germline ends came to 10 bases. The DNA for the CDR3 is TGTGCCAGCAGCTCGGGACACCTGAACACCGGGGAGCTGTTTTTT. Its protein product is CASSSGHLNTGELFF.

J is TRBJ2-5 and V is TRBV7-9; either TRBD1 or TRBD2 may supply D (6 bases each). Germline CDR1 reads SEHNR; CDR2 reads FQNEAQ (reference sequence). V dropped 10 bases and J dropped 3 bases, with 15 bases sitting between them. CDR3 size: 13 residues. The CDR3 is CATHPGAEETQYF. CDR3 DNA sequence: TGTGCCACTCACCCGGGGGCAGAAGAGACCCAGTACTTC.

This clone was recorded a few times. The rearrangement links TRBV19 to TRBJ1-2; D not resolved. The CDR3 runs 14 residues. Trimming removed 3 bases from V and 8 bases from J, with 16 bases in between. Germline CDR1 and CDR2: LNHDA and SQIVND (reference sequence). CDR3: CASSMVGPSSGYTF. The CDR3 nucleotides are TGTGCCAGTAGTATGGTTGGCCCTTCGAGCGGCTACACCTTC.

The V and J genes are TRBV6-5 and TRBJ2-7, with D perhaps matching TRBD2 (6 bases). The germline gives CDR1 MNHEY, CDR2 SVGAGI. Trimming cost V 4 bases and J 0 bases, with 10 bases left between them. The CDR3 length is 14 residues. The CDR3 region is CASSSDGSSYEQYF. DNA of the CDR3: TGTGCCAGCAGTTCGGACGGGAGCTCCTACGAGCAGTACTTC.

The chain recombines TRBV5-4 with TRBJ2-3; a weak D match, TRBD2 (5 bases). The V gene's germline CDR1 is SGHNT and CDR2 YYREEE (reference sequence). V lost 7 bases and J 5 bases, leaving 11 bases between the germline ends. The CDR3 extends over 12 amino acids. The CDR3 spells CASGLRGDTQYF. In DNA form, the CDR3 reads TGTGCCAGCGGACTTCGGGGAGATACGCAGTATTTT.

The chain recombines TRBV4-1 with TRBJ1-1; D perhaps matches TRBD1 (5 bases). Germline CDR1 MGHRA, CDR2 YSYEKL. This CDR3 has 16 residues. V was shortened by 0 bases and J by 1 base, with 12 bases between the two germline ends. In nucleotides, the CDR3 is TGCGCCAGCAGCCAAGATCAGAAGGGGCCGAACACTGAAGCTTTCTTT. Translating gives CASSQDQKGPNTEAFF.

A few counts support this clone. CDR3 bases: TGCAGCGGGGGGAACACCGGGGAGCTGTTTTTT. Its translation is CSGGNTGELFF. The rearrangement joins TRBV29-1 to TRBJ2-2; D gene ambiguous. The ends were cut back, 7 bases at V and 1 base at J, with 4 bases in the middle. Germline V gene data show CDR1 as SQVTM and CDR2 as ANQGSEA. CDR3 size: 11 residues.

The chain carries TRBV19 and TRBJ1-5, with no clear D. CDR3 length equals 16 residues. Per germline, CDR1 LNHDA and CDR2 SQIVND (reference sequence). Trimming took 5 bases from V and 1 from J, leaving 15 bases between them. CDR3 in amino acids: CASSPRLVGSNQPQHF. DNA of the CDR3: TGTGCCAGTAGTCCCCGACTGGTGGGCAGCAATCAGCCCCAGCATTTT.

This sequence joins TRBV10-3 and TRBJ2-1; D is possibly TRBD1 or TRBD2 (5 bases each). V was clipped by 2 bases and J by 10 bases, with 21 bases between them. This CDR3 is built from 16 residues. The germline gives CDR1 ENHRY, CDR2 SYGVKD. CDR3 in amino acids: CAISEGGGASLEEQFF. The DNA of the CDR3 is TGTGCCATCAGTGAGGGGGGTGGGGCTTCCCTAGAAGAGCAGTTCTTC.

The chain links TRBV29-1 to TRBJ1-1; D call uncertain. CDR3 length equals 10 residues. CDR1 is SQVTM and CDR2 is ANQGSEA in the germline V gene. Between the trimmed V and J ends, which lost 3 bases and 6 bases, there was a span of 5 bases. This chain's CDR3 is CSVDMAEAFF. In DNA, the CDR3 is TGCAGCGTTGATATGGCTGAAGCTTTCTTT.

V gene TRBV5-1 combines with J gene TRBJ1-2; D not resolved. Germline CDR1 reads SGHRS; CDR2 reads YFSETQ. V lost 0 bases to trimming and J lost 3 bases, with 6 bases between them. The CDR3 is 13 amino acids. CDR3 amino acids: CASSLGEYYGYTF. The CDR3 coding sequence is TGCGCCAGCAGCTTGGGGGAGTACTATGGCTACACCTTC.

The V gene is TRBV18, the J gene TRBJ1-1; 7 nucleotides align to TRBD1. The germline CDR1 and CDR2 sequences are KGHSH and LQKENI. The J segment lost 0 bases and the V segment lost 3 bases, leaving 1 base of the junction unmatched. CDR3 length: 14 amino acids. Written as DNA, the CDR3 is TGTGCCAGCTCACCGCAGGGGGTGAACACTGAAGCTTTCTTT. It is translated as CASSPQGVNTEAFF.

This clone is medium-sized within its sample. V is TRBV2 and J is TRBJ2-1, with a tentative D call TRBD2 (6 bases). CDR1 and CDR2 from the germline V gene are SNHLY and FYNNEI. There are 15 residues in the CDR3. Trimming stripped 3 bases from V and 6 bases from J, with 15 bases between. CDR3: CASSDSEGLTNEQFF. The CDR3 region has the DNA TGTGCCAGCAGTGATTCAGAGGGACTTACCAATGAGCAGTTCTTC.

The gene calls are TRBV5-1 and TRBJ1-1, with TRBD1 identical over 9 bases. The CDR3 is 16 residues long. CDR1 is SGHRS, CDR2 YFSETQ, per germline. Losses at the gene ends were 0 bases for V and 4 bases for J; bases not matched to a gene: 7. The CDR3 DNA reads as TGCGCCAGCAGCTTGGGAGGGACAGGGATAGCCACTGAAGCTTTCTTT. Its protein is CASSLGGTGIATEAFF.

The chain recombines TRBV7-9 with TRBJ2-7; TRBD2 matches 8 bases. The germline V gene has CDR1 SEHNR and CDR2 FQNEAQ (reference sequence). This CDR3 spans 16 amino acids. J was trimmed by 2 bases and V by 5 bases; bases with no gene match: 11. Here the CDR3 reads CASSPTGGRLTYEQYF. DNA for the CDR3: TGTGCCAGCAGCCCGACGGGGGGGCGCCTTACCTACGAGCAGTACTTC.

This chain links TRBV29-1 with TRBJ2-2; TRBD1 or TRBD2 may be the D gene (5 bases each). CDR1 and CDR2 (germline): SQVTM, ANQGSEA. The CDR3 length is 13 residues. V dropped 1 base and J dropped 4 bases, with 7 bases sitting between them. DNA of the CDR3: TGCAGCGTTGAAGGGGGACCCACCGGGGAGCTGTTTTTT. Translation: CSVEGGPTGELFF.

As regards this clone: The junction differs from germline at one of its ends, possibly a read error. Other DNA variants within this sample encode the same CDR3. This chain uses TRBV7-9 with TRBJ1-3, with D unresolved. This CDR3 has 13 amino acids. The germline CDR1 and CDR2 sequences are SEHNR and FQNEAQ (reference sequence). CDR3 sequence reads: CASSALNGNTIYF. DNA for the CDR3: TGCGCCAGCAGCGCACTGAATGGAAACACCATATATTTT.

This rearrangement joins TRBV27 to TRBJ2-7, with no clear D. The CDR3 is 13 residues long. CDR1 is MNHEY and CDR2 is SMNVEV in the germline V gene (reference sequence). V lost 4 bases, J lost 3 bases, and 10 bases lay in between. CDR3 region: CASSSTLSYEQYF. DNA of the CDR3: TGTGCCAGCAGTTCGACATTAAGCTACGAGCAGTACTTC.

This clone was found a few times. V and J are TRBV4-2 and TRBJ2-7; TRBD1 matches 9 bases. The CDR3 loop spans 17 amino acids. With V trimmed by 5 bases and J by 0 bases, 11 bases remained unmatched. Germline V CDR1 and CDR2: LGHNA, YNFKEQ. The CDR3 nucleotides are TGTGCCAGCAGCTCACGGGGCGGGACAGGGCCCTCCTACGAGCAGTACTTC. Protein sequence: CASSSRGGTGPSYEQYF.

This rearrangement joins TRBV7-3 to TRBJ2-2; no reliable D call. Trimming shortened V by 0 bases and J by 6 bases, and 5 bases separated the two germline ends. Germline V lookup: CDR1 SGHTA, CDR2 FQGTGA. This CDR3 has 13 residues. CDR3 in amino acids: CASSLTLPGELFF. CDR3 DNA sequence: TGTGCCAGCAGCTTAACGTTACCCGGGGAGCTGTTTTTT. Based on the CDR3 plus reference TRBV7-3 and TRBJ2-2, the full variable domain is GAGVSQTPSNKVTEKGKYVELRCDPISGHTALYWYRQSLGQGPEFLIYFQGTGAADDSGLPNDRFFAVRPEGSVSTLKIQRTERGDSAVYLCASSLTLPGELFFGEGSRLTVL.

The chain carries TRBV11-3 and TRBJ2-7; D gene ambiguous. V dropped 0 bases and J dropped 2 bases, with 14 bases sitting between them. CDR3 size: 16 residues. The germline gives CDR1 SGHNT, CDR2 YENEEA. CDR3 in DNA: TGTGCCAGCAGCTTAGAGCACTCCAGGAACCCCTACGAGCAGTACTTC. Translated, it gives CASSLEHSRNPYEQYF.

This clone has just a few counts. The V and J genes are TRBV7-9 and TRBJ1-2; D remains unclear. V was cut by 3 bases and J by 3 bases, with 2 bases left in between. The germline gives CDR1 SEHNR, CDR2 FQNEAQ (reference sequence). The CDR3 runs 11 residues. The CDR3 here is CASSFDYGYTF. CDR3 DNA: TGTGCCAGCAGCTTCGACTATGGCTACACCTTC.

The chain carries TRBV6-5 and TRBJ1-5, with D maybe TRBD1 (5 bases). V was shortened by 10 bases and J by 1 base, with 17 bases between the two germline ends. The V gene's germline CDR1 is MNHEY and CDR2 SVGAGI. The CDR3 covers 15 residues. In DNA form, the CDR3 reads TGTGCCACCGCCATCGGCGGGGGAAGCAATCAGCCCCAGCATTTT. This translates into CATAIGGGSNQPQHF.